The T cell receptor beta chain under discussion was sequenced for a study of vaccination effects on CD4 cells after COVID-19. On this clone itself: Its antigen is unknown.

Sequenced by immunoSEQ multiplex PCR; TCRdb stores in-frame clones only, minus some. The table has 40,000 or so clones, 72% seen once. Looked up from germline, CDR1 is SGHDT and CDR2 is YYEEEE. The CDR3 covers 15 residues. Trimming pared 2 bases from V and 0 bases from J, leaving 8 bases between. CD4+ T cells were isolated after about nine days of culture. The vaccine given was either BNT162b2 or mRNA-1273, in two doses. None of the vaccinated had previously contracted SARS-CoV-2, and their nucleocapsid antibodies tested negative. This clonotype was sampled from a human donor who received a COVID-19 vaccine. V and J are TRBV5-6 and TRBJ2-2; D gene ambiguous. This material consisted of CD4+ T cells from PBMCs cultured without peptide, taken after COVID-19 vaccination. The CDR3 DNA sequence: TGTGCCAGCAGCTTAGTGTCAACGAACACCGGGGAGCTGTTTTTT. This encodes CASSLVSTNTGELFF.